The subject of this entry is one T cell receptor (beta chain). Its binding antigen is unknown. No base-level quality is on record; no much larger clone is a single base apart. The CDR3 numbers 13 residues from cysteine through phenylalanine. The CDR3 DNA has 39 bases and is translated from base 1. The germline V gene specifies SQVTM as CDR1 and ANQGSEA as CDR2. V loses 6 bases of germline sequence and J loses 3 bases, and the interval between the two ends is 15 bases. The record originates from a study of OX40 agonist ivuxolimab in advanced cancers. About the full investigation: Ivuxolimab was a fully human IgG2 agonistic monoclonal antibody targeting the costimulatory receptor OX40 (CD134). Intravenous ivuxolimab was administered to patients every 2 weeks at six dose levels: 0.01, 0.1, 0.3, 1.5, 3 and 10 mg/kg. Of the 50 or so patients in dose escalation, about 20 had hepatocellular carcinoma, some 15 had melanoma, 9 had renal cell carcinoma and 9 had head and neck cancer. In the dose-escalation cohort, approximately 82% of patients were male, and the mean age was roughly 60 years with a range of about 23 to 79. Patients were allowed to have had prior anti-PD-1, anti-PD-L1 or anti-CTLA-4 therapy, and roughly 40% of the dose-escalation patients had previously received checkpoint inhibitors. Three dose-escalation patients achieved partial responses, one with hepatocellular carcinoma and two with cutaneous melanoma. The point of sequencing TCRbeta in the periphery was to test whether ivuxolimab changed TCR sequence diversity and drove clonal T-cell expansion. The paper covers the monotherapy dose-escalation part of the phase I ivuxolimab trial, which included N of about 56 patients. Overall study results and their limits: Clonal expansion of both CD4+ and CD8+ blood T cells was observed from baseline to week 6 at doses 0.1 to 3.0 mg/kg. In the 0.1-3.0 mg/kg groups, partial responders were among the patients with the lowest normalized peripheral clonal expansion, particularly in CD8+ T cells. Low levels of normalized T-cell clonal expansion were also seen in some patients who did not respond. After ivuxolimab, more expanded clones were found on average in CD8+ T cells than in CD4+ T cells. The antigen specificity of the clonally expanded peripheral T cells was not determined.

Patients with a history of autoimmune disease or receiving systemic immunosuppression were excluded from the trial. Peripheral blood for TCR sequencing was collected from all dose cohorts at baseline, on cycle 4 day 1, and on cycle 7 day 1. The samples were taken from a phase I, first-in-human, multicenter, open-label dose-escalation trial of ivuxolimab. Adults with locally advanced or metastatic head and neck squamous cell, hepatocellular, melanoma or renal cell carcinoma were enrolled in the trial. Before TCR sequencing, CD4+ T cells and CD8+ T cells from peripheral blood were sorted into separate populations. To sequence the TCRbeta CDR3 region, genomic DNA was isolated from the sorted cells. The immunoSEQ Assay was used for sequencing of TCRbeta CDR3 regions. This is the immuneACCESS table as TCRdb keeps it, with only in-frame sequences that have V and J called. A part of the clones is gone; compared with another copy, unresolved V genes explain less than half, and the rest is unexplained. A total of about 28,000 clones appear in this sample, 75% to 90% of them only once. The top ten constitute around 28% of the sample.

Recombination linked TRBV29-1 to TRBJ2-7, with the D gene not clear enough to name. Specimen: CD4+ or CD8+ T cells sorted from blood, collected in a trial of the OX40 agonist ivuxolimab. This receptor was identified in an adult with an advanced solid tumor such as melanoma, head and neck, liver or kidney cancer. For the CDR3, the sequence is CSVNGNSYYEQYF. The bases read TGCAGCGTCAATGGGAACTCCTACTACGAGCAGTACTTC.